The 31 T cell receptor beta chains reported below all come from one sample, sequenced in a study of OX40 agonist ivuxolimab in advanced cancers. Assay: immunoSEQ multiplex PCR; the TCRdb copy retains only in-frame clones and omits some. The profile shows some 67,000 clones, 75% to 90% of them singletons. This specimen was CD4+ or CD8+ T cells sorted from blood, taken in a trial of the OX40 agonist ivuxolimab. All receptors derive from an adult with an advanced solid tumor such as melanoma, head and neck, liver or kidney cancer.

This clone has more than one count but fewer than ten. The chain couples TRBV5-1 to TRBJ2-2; a possible D gene is TRBD2 (6 bases). Trimming cost V 0 bases and J 0 bases, with 12 bases left between them. CDR1 and CDR2 (germline): SGHRS, YFSETQ. CDR3 length: 17 amino acids. In nucleotides, the CDR3 is TGCGCCAGCAGCTTGGTGGCGGGGCCCCCGAACACCGGGGAGCTGTTTTTT. The encoded protein is CASSLVAGPPNTGELFF. The entire variable domain, with the rest obtained from reference TRBV5-1 and TRBJ2-2, is as follows: KAGVTQTPRYLIKTRGQQVTLSCSPISGHRSVSWYQQTPGQGLQFLFEYFSETQRNKGNFPGRFSGRQFSNSRSEMNVSTLELGDSALYLCASSLVAGPPNTGELFFGEGSRLTVL.

The CDR3 region has the DNA TGTGCCAGCAGTTACCCTAGCGGGAGGACCGGGGAGCTGTTTTTT. Residues: CASSYPSGRTGELFF. The chain joins TRBV6-6 to TRBJ2-2; 11 positions match TRBD2. CDR3 length equals 15 residues. CDR1 MNHNY and CDR2 SVGAGI come from the germline V gene (reference sequence). V was pared by 2 bases and J by 5 bases, with 1 base of the junction left unmatched.

The CDR3 nucleotides read TGTGCCAGTACTAGCGGGGGTAACACCGGGGAGCTGTTTTTT. This encodes CASTSGGNTGELFF. The chain couples TRBV28 to TRBJ2-2; 11 nucleotides line up with TRBD2. V lost 9 bases to trimming and J lost 2 bases; unmatched junction nucleotides: 2. CDR1 and CDR2 (germline): MDHEN, SYDVKM. This CDR3 has 14 residues.

The chain carries TRBV2 and TRBJ2-7; D remains ambiguous. The CDR3 extends over 11 amino acids. V was trimmed by 6 bases and J by 1 base, leaving 4 bases between them. CDR1 and CDR2 from the germline V gene are SNHLY and FYNNEI. CDR3 sequence: CASRRSYEQYF. The CDR3 coding sequence is TGTGCCAGCAGGCGATCCTACGAGCAGTACTTC.

This chain joins TRBV5-1 and TRBJ1-2; a possible D gene is TRBD1 (6 bases). CDR1 and CDR2 (germline): SGHRS, YFSETQ. V lost 0 bases and J lost 1, with 10 bases in between. CDR3 length: 15 residues. The CDR3 here is CASSLGGHLNYGYTF. As DNA, the CDR3 is TGCGCCAGCAGCTTGGGGGGACACCTTAACTATGGCTACACCTTC.

This chain links TRBV25-1 with TRBJ2-1; 11 bases fit TRBD2. After removal of 5 bases from V and 10 bases from J, the junction contained 13 bases not matched to a gene. Germline V gene data show CDR1 as MGHDK and CDR2 as SYGVNS. The CDR3 has 16 residues. This CDR3 reads CASSPTWVAGGPEQFF. As DNA, the CDR3 is TGTGCCAGCAGTCCCACTTGGGTAGCGGGAGGGCCCGAGCAGTTCTTC.

The rearrangement joins TRBV19 to TRBJ2-3; D gene ambiguous. The germline V gene has CDR1 LNHDA and CDR2 SQIVND (reference sequence). This CDR3 region has 13 residues. With 7 bases removed from V and 2 bases from J, the gap between germline ends came to 10 bases. Here the CDR3 DNA reads TGTGCCAGTACCGCATATTCCACAGATACGCAGTATTTT. Protein sequence: CASTAYSTDTQYF.

V gene TRBV5-1 combines with J gene TRBJ1-2, with 9 bases fitting TRBD1. Trimming took 2 bases from V and 6 from J; bases not matched to a gene: 5. This CDR3 is built from 14 residues. Germline V lookup: CDR1 SGHRS, CDR2 YFSETQ. In nucleotides, the CDR3 is TGCGCCAGCAGCTTAGGCACAGGGGGCGATGGCTACACCTTC. It yields the protein CASSLGTGGDGYTF.

The chain recombines TRBV5-4 with TRBJ2-5; 8 bases fit TRBD2. The germline CDR1 and CDR2 sequences are SGHNT and YYREEE (reference sequence). CDR3 size: 18 residues. Losses at the gene ends were 4 bases for V and 2 bases for J; bases not matched to a gene: 16. The CDR3 loop reads CASSPGPGRGGPQETQYF. The DNA of the CDR3 is TGTGCCAGCAGCCCGGGACCTGGTCGCGGGGGGCCTCAAGAGACCCAGTACTTC.

This clone was picked up many times. This chain joins TRBV11-3 and TRBJ2-7; perhaps TRBD2 as D (5 bases). There are 15 residues in the CDR3. Trimming pared 4 bases from V and 3 bases from J, leaving 16 bases between. Per the germline V gene, CDR1 is SGHNT and CDR2 is YENEEA. This CDR3 is CASSSGVGGYYEQYF. The DNA of the CDR3 is TGTGCCAGCAGCTCCGGGGTCGGCGGTTACTACGAGCAGTACTTC. The full variable domain, in which reference TRBV11-3 and TRBJ2-7 provide the parts outside the CDR3, is EAGVVQSPRYKIIEKKQPVAFWCNPISGHNTLYWYLQNLGQGPELLIRYENEEAVDDSQLPKDRFSAERLKGVDSTLKIQPAELGDSAVYLCASSSGVGGYYEQYFGPGTRLTVT.

As concerns this clone: The junction and the germline gene differ at one end; a read error may be behind it. The rearrangement joins TRBV7-9 to TRBJ1-5; D perhaps matches TRBD1 (6 bases). CDR3 size: 15 residues. Per the germline V gene, CDR1 is SEHNR and CDR2 is FQNEAQ (reference sequence). The CDR3 coding sequence is TGTGCCAGCAGTTTAGTAGGGGGTTACAATCAGCCCCAGCATTTT. It is translated as CASSLVGGYNQPQHF.

V is TRBV11-2 and J is TRBJ2-7; D tentatively fits TRBD1 or TRBD2 (5 bases each). Germline V lookup: CDR1 SGHAT, CDR2 FQNNGV. CDR3 length: 14 amino acids. V lost 5 bases and J lost 4, with 15 bases in between. The CDR3 sequence is CASSGGGSSYEQYF. The CDR3 nucleotides are TGTGCCAGCAGCGGGGGTGGATCATCGTACGAGCAGTACTTC.

The rearrangement uses TRBV7-9 and TRBJ1-6; no clear D gene. The CDR3 is 12 amino acids. V was clipped by 1 base and J by 5 bases, with 0 bases between them. Per the germline V gene, CDR1 is SEHNR and CDR2 is FQNEAQ (reference sequence). The CDR3 loop is CASSLDNSPLHF. CDR3 in DNA: TGTGCCAGCAGCTTAGATAATTCACCCCTCCACTTT.

This clone was seen just once. The V and J genes are TRBV5-1 and TRBJ2-3; D may be TRBD2 (6 bases). The germline gives CDR1 SGHRS, CDR2 YFSETQ. The CDR3 has 15 residues. V gave up 0 bases and J gave up 3 bases, with 11 bases separating them. This chain's CDR3 is CASSLDGGMTDTQYF. CDR3 nucleotides: TGCGCCAGCAGCTTGGATGGGGGGATGACAGATACGCAGTATTTT.

The chain is built from TRBV5-4 and TRBJ1-5; a possible D gene is TRBD1 (5 bases). Trimming left V 0 bases short and J 2 bases short, with 9 bases between. CDR3 length equals 15 residues. Germline CDR1 is SGHNT and CDR2 is YYREEE (reference sequence). This CDR3 reads CASSLGGNGNQPQHF. DNA for the CDR3: TGTGCCAGCAGCTTGGGGGGGAATGGCAATCAGCCCCAGCATTTT.

The chain recombines TRBV6-1 with TRBJ2-5; D is unresolved. CDR1 and CDR2 from the germline V gene are MNHNS and SASEGT. V lost 6 bases to trimming and J lost 4 bases, with 12 bases between them. The CDR3 is 13 residues long. This CDR3 reads CASRSLQVETQYF. The CDR3 bases are TGTGCCAGCAGGTCGCTGCAGGTAGAGACCCAGTACTTC.

This rearrangement joins TRBV6-5 to TRBJ1-3; a possible D gene is TRBD1 (5 bases). The V end lost 6 bases, the J end lost 0 bases, and 9 bases lay between the germline ends. Germline V gene lookup returns CDR1 MNHEY and CDR2 SVGAGI. CDR3 length: 14 residues. The CDR3, as DNA: TGTGCCAGCAGGGGACGGAGCTCTGGAAACACCATATATTTT. It specifies CASRGRSSGNTIYF.

The chain links TRBV2 to TRBJ2-7; 10 bases fit TRBD1. The CDR3 is made up of 15 amino acids. Germline-derived CDR1 and CDR2 are SNHLY and FYNNEI. V lost 2 bases and J lost 3; bases outside the gene matches: 4. This chain's CDR3 is CASSEPGQGLYEQYF. The CDR3 DNA is TGTGCCAGCAGTGAACCGGGACAGGGGCTCTACGAGCAGTACTTC.

The chain recombines TRBV7-2 with TRBJ1-3; possibly TRBD1 for D (6 bases). The V gene's germline CDR1 is SGHTA and CDR2 FQGNSA. CDR3 length: 16 amino acids. Trimming took off 1 base at V and 3 bases at J, with 13 bases between the two ends. In DNA, the CDR3 is TGTGCCAGCAGCTTAGTAGCTCGGGGGCTTGGAAACACCATATATTTT. Translation: CASSLVARGLGNTIYF.

J is TRBJ1-2 and V is TRBV7-2; TRBD1 matches 8 bases. CDR3 length equals 13 residues. V lost 5 bases, J lost 5 bases, and 4 bases stayed unmatched. Germline CDR1 SGHTA, CDR2 FQGNSA. In nucleotides, the CDR3 is TGTGCCAGCAGCCCGGGACAGGTATATGGCTACACCTTC. Its protein is CASSPGQVYGYTF.

V gene TRBV9 combines with J gene TRBJ2-5; 7 bases align to TRBD1. The CDR3 totals 15 residues. J gave up 2 bases and V 2 bases, and 6 bases lay outside the gene matches. Germline V gene sequence: CDR1 SGDLS, CDR2 YYNGEE. CDR3 sequence reads: CASSVWGQRQETQYF. CDR3 in DNA: TGTGCCAGCAGCGTGTGGGGACAGCGGCAAGAGACCCAGTACTTC.

The sample holds a few counts of this clone. The gene calls are TRBV7-8 and TRBJ2-5; TRBD1 aligns across 8 bases. The germline CDR1 and CDR2 sequences are SGHVS and FQNEAQ. The CDR3 has 16 residues. Losses at the gene ends were 4 bases for V and 2 bases for J; bases not matched to a gene: 9. The CDR3 loop is CASSSGQALHQETQYF. The CDR3 nucleotides read TGTGCCAGCAGCTCGGGACAGGCGTTGCATCAAGAGACCCAGTACTTC.

A few counts support this clone. V and J are TRBV4-3 and TRBJ2-7; D not certain. The CDR3 length is 14 residues. CDR1 is LGHNA, CDR2 YSLEER, per germline. V lost 3 bases and J lost 7, with 16 bases in between. This chain's CDR3 is CASSQRTDFGEQYF. DNA of the CDR3: TGCGCCAGCAGCCAGAGGACCGATTTTGGGGAGCAGTACTTC.

This clone came up a few times. V usage is TRBV18 and J usage is TRBJ2-5, with no clear D. Trimming left V 4 bases short and J 3 bases short, with 9 bases between. Germline lookup yields CDR1 KGHSH and CDR2 LQKENI. CDR3 length equals 13 residues. CDR3 sequence reads: CASSRSAEETQYF. The CDR3 nucleotides read TGTGCCAGCTCACGTTCAGCAGAAGAGACCCAGTACTTC.

This clone was detected once. The rearrangement links TRBV7-2 to TRBJ2-7; D is tentatively TRBD1 or TRBD2 (5 bases each). Germline-derived CDR1 and CDR2 are SGHTA and FQGNSA. This CDR3 has 14 residues. Trimming pared 1 base from V and 6 bases from J, leaving 13 bases between. Here the CDR3 reads CASSLGGTAGEQYF. Here the CDR3 DNA reads TGTGCCAGCAGCTTAGGTGGGACGGCTGGCGAGCAGTACTTC.

The chain employs TRBV2 and TRBJ2-7; D unclear. CDR1 SNHLY and CDR2 FYNNEI come from the germline V gene. Trimming removed 6 bases from V and 2 bases from J, with 5 bases in between. This CDR3 comprises 11 residues. The CDR3 loop is CASSPPYEQYF. The CDR3 nucleotides read TGTGCCAGCAGCCCACCCTACGAGCAGTACTTC.

The V call is TRBV6-5, the J call TRBJ2-5; D unclear. Trimming cost V 0 bases and J 5 bases, with 16 bases left between them. The CDR3 has 16 amino acids. Per the germline V gene, CDR1 is MNHEY and CDR2 is SVGAGI. The DNA of the CDR3 is TGTGCCAGCAGTTACTCGTTTAGCCCCTTGGGGGAGACCCAGTACTTC. This encodes CASSYSFSPLGETQYF.

By proportion, this clone is medium-sized (0.01 to 0.1%). The genes are TRBV7-2 and TRBJ1-1; TRBD1 matches at 9 bases. The junction had 1 base not matched to a gene; V was cut back by 4 bases and J by 1 base. The CDR3 consists of 14 residues. The germline CDR1 and CDR2 sequences are SGHTA and FQGNSA. CDR3 loop: CASSWGQGNTEAFF. As DNA, the CDR3 is TGTGCCAGCAGCTGGGGACAGGGGAACACTGAAGCTTTCTTT.

The chain employs TRBV5-1 and TRBJ2-7; possible D gene TRBD2, 7 bases. CDR1 SGHRS and CDR2 YFSETQ come from the germline V gene. The V gene lost 7 bases and the J gene lost 4 bases, with 18 bases spanning the gap. CDR3 length: 14 residues. In DNA, the CDR3 is TGCGCCAGCTCTGCGGGGGCCGGTTCTTACGAGCAGTACTTC. Amino acids: CASSAGAGSYEQYF. The full variable domain, in which reference TRBV5-1 and TRBJ2-7 provide the parts outside the CDR3, is KAGVTQTPRYLIKTRGQQVTLSCSPISGHRSVSWYQQTPGQGLQFLFEYFSETQRNKGNFPGRFSGRQFSNSRSEMNVSTLELGDSALYLCASSAGAGSYEQYFGPGTRLTVT.

V and J are TRBV7-3 and TRBJ1-2, with TRBD1 as a possible D gene (5 bases). Germline V lookup: CDR1 SGHTA, CDR2 FQGTGA. The CDR3 has 14 amino acids. The V gene lost 2 bases and the J gene lost 0 bases, with 7 bases spanning the gap. CDR3 sequence reads: CASSLGGSNYGYTF. The CDR3 DNA is TGTGCCAGCAGCTTAGGGGGATCTAACTATGGCTACACCTTC.

The rearrangement uses TRBV19 and TRBJ1-1; possible D gene TRBD1, 6 bases. Between the trimmed V and J ends, which lost 10 bases and 3 bases, there was a span of 9 bases. The CDR3 totals 11 residues. In germline, CDR1 is LNHDA, CDR2 SQIVND (reference sequence). CDR3 in amino acids: CAIQGYTEAFF. As DNA, the CDR3 is TGTGCCATACAGGGTTACACTGAAGCTTTCTTT.